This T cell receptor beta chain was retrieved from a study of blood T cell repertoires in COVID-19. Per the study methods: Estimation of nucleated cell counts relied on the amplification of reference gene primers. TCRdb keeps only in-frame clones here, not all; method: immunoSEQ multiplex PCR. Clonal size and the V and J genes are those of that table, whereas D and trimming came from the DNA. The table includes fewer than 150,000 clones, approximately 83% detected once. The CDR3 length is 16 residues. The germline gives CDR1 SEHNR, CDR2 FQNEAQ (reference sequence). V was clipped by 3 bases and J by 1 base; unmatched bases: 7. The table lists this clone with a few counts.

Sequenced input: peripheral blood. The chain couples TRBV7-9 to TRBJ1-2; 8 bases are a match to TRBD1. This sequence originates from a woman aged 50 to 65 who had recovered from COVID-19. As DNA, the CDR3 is TGTGCCAGCAGCTTTCAGGGACAGGCAATTAACTATGGCTACACCTTC. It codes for CASSFQGQAINYGYTF. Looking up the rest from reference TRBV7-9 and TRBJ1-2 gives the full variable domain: DTGVSQNPRHKITKRGQNVTFRCDPISEHNRLYWYRQTLGQGPEFLTYFQNEAQLEKSRLLSDRFSAERPKGSFSTLEIQRTEQGDSAMYLCASSFQGQAINYGYTFGSGTRLTVV.